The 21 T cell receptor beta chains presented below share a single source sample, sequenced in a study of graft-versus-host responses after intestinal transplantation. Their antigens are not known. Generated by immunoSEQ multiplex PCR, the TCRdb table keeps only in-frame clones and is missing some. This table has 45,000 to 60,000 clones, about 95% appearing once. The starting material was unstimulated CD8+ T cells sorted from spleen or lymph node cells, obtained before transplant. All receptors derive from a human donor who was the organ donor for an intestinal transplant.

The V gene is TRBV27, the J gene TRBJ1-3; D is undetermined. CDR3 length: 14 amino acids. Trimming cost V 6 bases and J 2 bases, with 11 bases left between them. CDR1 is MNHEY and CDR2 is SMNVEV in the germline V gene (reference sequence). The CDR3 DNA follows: TGTGCCAGCAGACGAGAGGGAACTGGAAACACCATATATTTT. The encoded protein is CASRREGTGNTIYF.

The CDR3 is CASSYPQGGGNSPLHF. The CDR3 bases are TGTGCCAGCAGTTACCCTCAGGGAGGGGGAAATTCACCCCTCCACTTT. This rearrangement joins TRBV6-5 to TRBJ1-6; TRBD1 might be the D (6 bases). The CDR3 sequence is 16 residues long. V was pared by 2 bases and J by 7 bases, with 15 bases between. The germline gives CDR1 MNHEY, CDR2 SVGAGI.

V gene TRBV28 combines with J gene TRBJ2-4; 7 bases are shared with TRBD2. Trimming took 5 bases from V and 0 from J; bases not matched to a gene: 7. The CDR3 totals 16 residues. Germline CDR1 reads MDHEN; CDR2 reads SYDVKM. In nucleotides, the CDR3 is TGTGCCAGCAGTACCATAGCGGGCCGAGCCAAAAACATTCAGTACTTC. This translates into CASSTIAGRAKNIQYF.

CDR3 in DNA: TGTGCCAGCAGTTACTCGAGTAAGGGATCCGAGCAGTACTTC. Protein product: CASSYSSKGSEQYF. This chain uses TRBV6-5 with TRBJ2-7; no reliable D call. CDR1 is MNHEY and CDR2 is SVGAGI in the germline V gene. Trimming pared 0 bases from V and 6 bases from J, leaving 12 bases between. The CDR3 has 14 residues.

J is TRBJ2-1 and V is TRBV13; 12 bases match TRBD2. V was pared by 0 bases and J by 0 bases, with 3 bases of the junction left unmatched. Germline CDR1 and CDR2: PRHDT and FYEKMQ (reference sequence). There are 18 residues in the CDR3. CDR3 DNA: TGTGCCAGCAGCTTAGGCCTAGCGGGGGGGAGCTCCTACAATGAGCAGTTCTTC. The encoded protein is CASSLGLAGGSSYNEQFF.

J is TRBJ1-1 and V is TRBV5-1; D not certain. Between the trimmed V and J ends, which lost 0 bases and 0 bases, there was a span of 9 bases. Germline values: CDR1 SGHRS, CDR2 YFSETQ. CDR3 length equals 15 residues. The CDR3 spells CASSLVPSMNTEAFF. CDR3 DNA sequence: TGCGCCAGCAGCTTGGTTCCCAGCATGAACACTGAAGCTTTCTTT.

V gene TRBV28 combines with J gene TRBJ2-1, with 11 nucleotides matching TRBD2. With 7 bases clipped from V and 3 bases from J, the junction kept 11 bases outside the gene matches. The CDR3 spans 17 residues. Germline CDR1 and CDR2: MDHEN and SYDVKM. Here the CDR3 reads CASISGTSGIVYNEQFF. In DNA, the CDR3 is TGTGCCAGCATATCAGGGACTAGCGGCATTGTCTACAATGAGCAGTTCTTC.

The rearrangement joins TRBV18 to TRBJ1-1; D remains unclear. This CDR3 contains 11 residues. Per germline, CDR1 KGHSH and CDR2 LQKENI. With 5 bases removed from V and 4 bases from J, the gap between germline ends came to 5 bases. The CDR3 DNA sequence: TGTGCCAGCTCATCAGGCACTGAAGCTTTCTTT. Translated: CASSSGTEAFF.

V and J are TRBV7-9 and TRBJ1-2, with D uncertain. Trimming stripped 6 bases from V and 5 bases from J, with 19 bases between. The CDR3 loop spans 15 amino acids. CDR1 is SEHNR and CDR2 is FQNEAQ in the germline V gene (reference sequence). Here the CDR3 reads CASSLSLELPYGYTF. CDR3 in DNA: TGTGCCAGCAGTCTGTCTCTCGAATTACCATATGGCTACACCTTC.

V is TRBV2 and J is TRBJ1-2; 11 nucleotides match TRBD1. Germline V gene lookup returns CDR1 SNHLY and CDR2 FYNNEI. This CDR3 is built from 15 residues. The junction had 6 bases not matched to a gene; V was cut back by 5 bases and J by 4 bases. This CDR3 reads CASSLGQGVLYGYTF. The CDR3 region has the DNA TGTGCCAGCAGTTTGGGACAGGGGGTTCTCTATGGCTACACCTTC.

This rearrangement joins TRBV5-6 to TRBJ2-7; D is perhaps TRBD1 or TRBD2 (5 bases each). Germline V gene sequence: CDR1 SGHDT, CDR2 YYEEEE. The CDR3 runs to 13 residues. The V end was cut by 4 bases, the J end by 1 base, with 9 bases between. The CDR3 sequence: CASSPGRSYEQYF. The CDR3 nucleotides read TGTGCCAGCAGCCCGGGACGTTCCTACGAGCAGTACTTC.

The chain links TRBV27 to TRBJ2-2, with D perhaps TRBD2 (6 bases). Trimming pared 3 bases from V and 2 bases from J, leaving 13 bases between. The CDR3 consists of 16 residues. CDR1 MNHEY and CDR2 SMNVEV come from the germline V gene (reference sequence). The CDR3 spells CASSFGSGSNTGELFF. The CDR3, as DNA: TGTGCCAGCAGTTTCGGGAGTGGCAGTAACACCGGGGAGCTGTTTTTT.

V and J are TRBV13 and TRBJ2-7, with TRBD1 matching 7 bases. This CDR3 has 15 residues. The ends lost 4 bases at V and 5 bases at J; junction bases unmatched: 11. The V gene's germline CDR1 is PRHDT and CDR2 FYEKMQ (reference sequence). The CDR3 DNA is TGTGCCAGCAGCTCCACGGACAGGTCGTTGGACGAGCAGTACTTC. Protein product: CASSSTDRSLDEQYF.

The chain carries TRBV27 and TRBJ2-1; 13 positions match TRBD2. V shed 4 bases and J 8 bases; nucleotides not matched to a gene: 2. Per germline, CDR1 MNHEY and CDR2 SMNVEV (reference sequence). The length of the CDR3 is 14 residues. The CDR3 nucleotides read TGTGCCAGCAGTTCGGGACTAGCGGGGTATGAGCAGTTCTTC. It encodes CASSSGLAGYEQFF.

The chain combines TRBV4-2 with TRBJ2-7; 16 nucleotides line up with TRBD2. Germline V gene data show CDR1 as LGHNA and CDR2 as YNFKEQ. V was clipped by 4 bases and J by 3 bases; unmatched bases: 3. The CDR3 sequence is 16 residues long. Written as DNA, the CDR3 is TGTGCCAGCAGCCCGGGGACTAGCGGGGGGGACTACGAGCAGTACTTC. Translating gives CASSPGTSGGDYEQYF.

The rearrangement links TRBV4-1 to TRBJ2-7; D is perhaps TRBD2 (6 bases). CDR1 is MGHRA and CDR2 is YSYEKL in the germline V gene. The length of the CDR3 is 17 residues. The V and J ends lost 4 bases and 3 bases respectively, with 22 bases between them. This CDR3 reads CASSPRREVLGGYEQYF. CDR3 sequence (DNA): TGCGCCAGCAGCCCCCGAAGGGAGGTCCTCGGAGGCTACGAGCAGTACTTC.

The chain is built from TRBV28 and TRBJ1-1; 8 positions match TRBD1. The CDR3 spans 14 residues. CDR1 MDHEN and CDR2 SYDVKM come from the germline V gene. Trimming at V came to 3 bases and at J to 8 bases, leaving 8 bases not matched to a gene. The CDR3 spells CASSFNGQGMEAFF. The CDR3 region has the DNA TGTGCCAGCAGTTTTAACGGACAGGGAATGGAAGCTTTCTTT.

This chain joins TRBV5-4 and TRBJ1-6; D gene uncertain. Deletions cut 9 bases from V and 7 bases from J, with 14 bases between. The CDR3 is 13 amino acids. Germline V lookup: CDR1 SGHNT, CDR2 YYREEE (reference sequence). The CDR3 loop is CAIRLGQNSPLHF. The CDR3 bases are TGTGCCATCCGGCTCGGGCAGAATTCACCCCTCCACTTT.

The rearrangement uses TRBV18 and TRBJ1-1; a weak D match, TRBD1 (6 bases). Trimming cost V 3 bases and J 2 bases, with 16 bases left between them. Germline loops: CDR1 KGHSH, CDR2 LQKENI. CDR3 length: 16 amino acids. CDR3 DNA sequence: TGTGCCAGCTCACCTTACCCTCTGGGGGCCAACACTGAAGCTTTCTTT. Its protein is CASSPYPLGANTEAFF.

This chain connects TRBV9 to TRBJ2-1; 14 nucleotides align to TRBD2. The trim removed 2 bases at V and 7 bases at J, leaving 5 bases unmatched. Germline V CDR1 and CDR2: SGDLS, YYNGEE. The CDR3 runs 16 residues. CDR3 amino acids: CASSVGLAGVKNEQFF. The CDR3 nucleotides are TGTGCCAGCAGCGTGGGACTAGCGGGGGTCAAAAATGAGCAGTTCTTC.

The CDR3 spells CASSPLEQGNTEAFF. As DNA, the CDR3 is TGTGCCAGCTCACCACTCGAACAGGGGAACACTGAAGCTTTCTTT. The V gene is TRBV18, the J gene TRBJ1-1, with a possible D match to TRBD1 (6 bases). The CDR3 spans 15 residues. Germline CDR1 KGHSH, CDR2 LQKENI. Trimming shortened V by 1 base and J by 1 base, and 10 bases separated the two germline ends.